This entry concerns a single TCR beta chain. Its antigen is unknown. This sample was included in a study of monozygotic twins with inflammatory bowel disease. Findings of the study overall: No difference in repertoire similarity was seen between concordant and discordant twins, possibly because power was limited. Healthy co-twins showed greater TCRbeta diversity (inverse Simpson) than IBD patients.

Whole blood that had not undergone T cell sorting provided the isolated total RNA. TCRdb reprocessed the 5' RACE reads; each CDR3 protein has one entry and no DNA is given. The repertoire table contains more than 300,000 distinct CDR3 sequences. The CDR3 covers 16 residues. Germline V gene lookup returns CDR1 SGHTA and CDR2 FQGNSA. This sequence was found in a human donor with ulcerative colitis or Crohn's disease, or a healthy co-twin of an affected twin (not recorded which). Sequenced material: blood. V usage is TRBV7-2 and J usage is TRBJ1-6; TCRdb proposes TRBD1, but this gene call is untestable without DNA. The CDR3 reads CASSLARGQGNSPLHF. The whole variable domain, filled in from reference TRBV7-2 and TRBJ1-6, reads GAGVSQSPSNKVTEKGKDVELRCDPISGHTALYWYRQSLGQGLEFLIYFQGNSAPDKSGLPSDRFSAERTGGSVSTLTIQRTQQEDSAVYLCASSLARGQGNSPLHFGNGTRLTVT.